These 18 T cell receptor beta chains were sequenced from one sample in a study of vaccination effects on CD4 cells after COVID-19 (dated by TCRdb to the early 2020s). These receptors have no known antigen. Receptors were amplified or captured by the immunoSEQ multiplex PCR assay. The table comes from immuneACCESS by way of TCRdb, which keeps in-frame sequences with V and J called. Part of the clones is missing from these tables; in studies checked, under half for an unresolved V gene and the rest for unknown reasons. This sample is represented by 35,000 to 50,000 clones; over 75% of them were singletons. The ten largest clones represent approximately 2.9% of the sample. In the ViraFEST assay, PBMC were stimulated with viral peptide pools, and antigen-specific CD4+ T cell clonotypes were then identified by expansion using TCR sequencing. After around ten days of culture, CD4+ T cells were isolated with the EasySep CD4+ T cell isolation kit. Negative nucleocapsid antibody results before and after vaccination confirmed that the healthy vaccine recipients had no prior SARS-CoV-2 infection.

The sample consisted of CD4+ T cells from PBMCs cultured with HCoV-NL63 spike peptides, taken before COVID-19 vaccination. This specimen's cell subset or site label, per the study, means: HCoV-NL63 spike overlapping peptide pool stimulation. All receptors come from a human donor who received a COVID-19 vaccine.

This sequence joins TRBV19 and TRBJ2-6; 7 bases are shared with TRBD1. The CDR3 length is 17 residues. V was clipped by 4 bases and J by 0 bases; unmatched bases: 6. CDR1 is LNHDA and CDR2 is SQIVND in the germline V gene (reference sequence). The DNA of the CDR3 is TGTGCCAGTAGTAGGGACAGCTCTAACTCTGGGGCCAACGTCCTGACTTTC. Encoded protein: CASSRDSSNSGANVLTF.

This clone appeared a few times. The chain recombines TRBV4-3 with TRBJ1-2, with a weak D call TRBD1 (5 bases). The CDR3 covers 13 residues. Germline CDR1 LGHNA, CDR2 YSLEER. The germline V and J ends were trimmed by 4 bases and 5 bases, with 11 bases remaining between them. DNA for the CDR3: TGCGCCAGCAGCCCGGGGCGGGCGTATGGCTACACCTTC. It yields the protein CASSPGRAYGYTF.

CDR3 sequence (DNA): TGCGCCAGCAGCTTGGAAGGGGGCAGTCCAAACATTCAGTACTTC. It encodes CASSLEGGSPNIQYF. The V and J genes are TRBV5-1 and TRBJ2-4, with TRBD1 matching 7 bases. Germline assignment: CDR1 SGHRS and CDR2 YFSETQ. The CDR3 is 15 amino acids. Losses at the gene ends were 0 bases for V and 6 bases for J; bases not matched to a gene: 6.

V and J are TRBV29-1 and TRBJ1-3; 9 nucleotides align to TRBD1. Germline values: CDR1 SQVTM, CDR2 ANQGSEA. The CDR3 runs 16 residues. After removal of 2 bases from V and 2 bases from J, the junction contained 7 bases not matched to a gene. CDR3 sequence reads: CSVELGHRGPGNTIYF. The DNA of the CDR3 is TGCAGCGTTGAATTGGGGCACAGGGGGCCTGGAAACACCATATATTTT.

The chain links TRBV6-5 to TRBJ1-1; perhaps TRBD1 as D (5 bases). The CDR3 spans 13 residues. The ends were cut back, 4 bases at V and 5 bases at J, with 11 bases in the middle. The germline V gene encodes CDR1 MNHEY and CDR2 SVGAGI. CDR3: CASSWDRSTEAFF. CDR3 sequence (DNA): TGTGCCAGCAGTTGGGACCGGAGTACTGAAGCTTTCTTT.

As concerns this clone: Other DNA sequences in the same sample also yield this CDR3. The chain recombines TRBV6-2 or TRBV6-3 with TRBJ2-2; D perhaps matches TRBD2 (6 bases). CDR3 length equals 15 residues. V dropped 0 bases and J dropped 1 base, with 6 bases sitting between them. Germline-derived CDR1 and CDR2 are MNHEY and SVGEGT. The DNA for the CDR3 is TGTGCCAGCAGTTACTCGGGACTGAACACCGGGGAGCTGTTTTTT. It codes for CASSYSGLNTGELFF.

Only one count was recorded for this clone. V usage is TRBV29-1 and J usage is TRBJ1-4; D may be TRBD1 (6 bases). Trimming stripped 6 bases from V and 8 bases from J, with 19 bases between. CDR1 and CDR2 from the germline V gene are SQVTM and ANQGSEA. This CDR3 region has 14 residues. In nucleotides, the CDR3 is TGCAGCGTGATACGGGGGCAGGAGGGCGAAAAACTGTTTTTT. Residues: CSVIRGQEGEKLFF.

The chain couples TRBV5-1 to TRBJ1-3; the match to TRBD1 covers 7 bases. The CDR3 is made up of 16 amino acids. Looked up from germline, CDR1 is SGHRS and CDR2 is YFSETQ. Unmatched junction bases numbered 7, after V lost 4 bases and J lost 0 bases. The CDR3 here is CASSQRQGSSGNTIYF. CDR3 nucleotide sequence: TGCGCCAGCAGCCAAAGACAGGGAAGCTCTGGAAACACCATATATTTT.

V usage is TRBV19 and J usage is TRBJ2-5; 8 bases align to TRBD1. Germline V lookup: CDR1 LNHDA, CDR2 SQIVND (reference sequence). This CDR3 spans 15 amino acids. V shed 2 bases and J 4 bases; nucleotides not matched to a gene: 6. CDR3 DNA: TGTGCCAGTAGTATAATTGGACAGGGTGCAGAGACCCAGTACTTC. It is translated as CASSIIGQGAETQYF.

The chain has TRBV2 and TRBJ2-1, with D possibly being TRBD2 (5 bases). The germline gives CDR1 SNHLY, CDR2 FYNNEI. CDR3 length: 14 residues. Trimming pared 4 bases from V and 4 bases from J, leaving 11 bases between. The CDR3 spells CASSGGKSYNEQFF. Here the CDR3 DNA reads TGTGCCAGCAGTGGAGGGAAGAGTTACAATGAGCAGTTCTTC.

The chain links TRBV7-9 to TRBJ2-4; 10 positions match TRBD2. Trimming removed 4 bases from V and 7 bases from J; junction bases left unmatched: 7. Germline V lookup: CDR1 SEHNR, CDR2 FQNEAQ (reference sequence). The CDR3 runs to 15 residues. Here the CDR3 reads CASSYSGGARNIQYF. DNA for the CDR3: TGTGCCAGCAGCTACAGCGGGGGGGCCAGGAACATTCAGTACTTC.

The V call is TRBV6-5, the J call TRBJ2-5; perhaps TRBD1 as D (6 bases). This CDR3 is built from 14 residues. Trimming stripped 7 bases from V and 1 base from J, with 13 bases between. The germline V gene has CDR1 MNHEY and CDR2 SVGAGI. Here the CDR3 reads CASTPRTAQETQYF. CDR3 DNA sequence: TGTGCCAGCACCCCTCGGACAGCCCAAGAGACCCAGTACTTC.

The V gene is TRBV30, the J gene TRBJ2-4, with 13 bases that match TRBD2. With 2 bases clipped from V and 0 bases from J, the junction kept 7 bases outside the gene matches. This CDR3 is built from 18 residues. CDR1 is GTSNPN, CDR2 SVGIG, per germline (reference sequence). The DNA of the CDR3 is TGTGCCTGGAGTCGAGGACTAGCGGGGGAGCTAGCCAAAAACATTCAGTACTTC. Its protein product is CAWSRGLAGELAKNIQYF.

The chain links TRBV3-1 (or the pseudogene TRBV3-2) to TRBJ1-2; D not resolved. The germline V gene has CDR1 LGHDT and CDR2 YNNKEL (reference sequence). The CDR3 consists of 15 residues. V was shortened by 2 bases and J by 4 bases, with 14 bases between the two germline ends. CDR3 amino acids: CASSQLSPASYGYTF. CDR3 DNA sequence: TGTGCCAGCAGCCAACTCAGCCCTGCCAGCTATGGCTACACCTTC.

The chain recombines TRBV11-2 with TRBJ2-5; possible D gene TRBD1, 6 bases. From germline, CDR1 is SGHAT and CDR2 FQNNGV. The CDR3 runs to 15 residues. With 5 bases removed from V and 5 bases from J, the gap between germline ends came to 18 bases. This chain's CDR3 is CASSQNQGSWETQYF. The CDR3 nucleotides read TGTGCCAGCAGCCAAAACCAGGGGTCTTGGGAGACCCAGTACTTC.

This clone was recorded a few times. The chain combines TRBV7-3 with TRBJ2-2; no firm D call. The V gene lost 6 bases and the J gene lost 6 bases, with 8 bases spanning the gap. CDR3 length: 12 residues. Germline V gene sequence: CDR1 SGHTA, CDR2 FQGTGA. The CDR3 here is CASSPTAGELFF. DNA of the CDR3: TGTGCCAGCAGTCCAACAGCCGGGGAGCTGTTTTTT.

The chain is built from TRBV4-1 and TRBJ1-1; 7 bases are shared with TRBD1. V was pared by 4 bases and J by 5 bases, with 7 bases of the junction left unmatched. CDR1 is MGHRA and CDR2 is YSYEKL in the germline V gene. CDR3 size: 14 residues. This CDR3 is CASSRTTGMTEAFF. The CDR3 coding sequence is TGCGCCAGCAGCCGGACGACAGGGATGACTGAAGCTTTCTTT.

The gene calls are TRBV5-1 and TRBJ1-4; 8 positions match TRBD1. CDR3 length: 15 residues. Germline V gene sequence: CDR1 SGHRS, CDR2 YFSETQ. V was pared by 3 bases and J by 6 bases, with 7 bases of the junction left unmatched. The CDR3 DNA reads TGCGCCAGCAGCTCGCAGGGGGCGGGGTATGAAAAACTGTTTTTT. Amino acid sequence: CASSSQGAGYEKLFF. The whole variable domain, filled in from reference TRBV5-1 and TRBJ1-4, reads KAGVTQTPRYLIKTRGQQVTLSCSPISGHRSVSWYQQTPGQGLQFLFEYFSETQRNKGNFPGRFSGRQFSNSRSEMNVSTLELGDSALYLCASSSQGAGYEKLFFGSGTQLSVL.